This T cell receptor beta chain was identified during a study of CD8+ T cells in alopecia areata. For the study at large: The drug, oral tofacitinib, was given to treated patients at 5 to 10 mg twice daily.

Reverse transcription of extracted RNA yielded cDNA, which provided the sequencing template. The protocol was immunoSEQ multiplex PCR, while the TCRdb copy is restricted to in-frame clones and leaves out a portion. The sample carries 150,000 to 200,000 clones, over 55% recorded once. This CDR3 comprises 13 residues. With 6 bases clipped from V and 2 bases from J, the junction kept 6 bases outside the gene matches. Germline-derived CDR1 and CDR2 are SQVTM and ANQGSEA. Findings and caveats of the study: Scalp samples also yield sequences from resident alphabeta T cells of normal skin. In scalp and blood, many expanded lesional clones persisted during tofacitinib. Among the top 100, expanded CD8+ clones, as well as scalp clonality, were significantly decreased by tofacitinib.

About this clone itself: Its antigen is not identified. Distinct nucleotide sequences in the sample also encode this CDR3.

Treatment: oral pan-JAK inhibitor, 5-10 mg twice daily. This sequence was found in a human donor with alopecia areata. Specimen: CD4+ T cells sorted from blood, collected at week 24, from a patient treated with tofacitinib. V is TRBV29-1 and J is TRBJ1-2, with 7 bases fitting TRBD1. Here the CDR3 reads CSVTTGTNYGYTF. The CDR3, as DNA: TGCAGCGTGACGACAGGGACGAACTATGGCTACACCTTC.